These T cell receptor beta chains were read from a single sample in a study of blood T cell repertoires in COVID-19. Assay used: immunoSEQ multiplex PCR; TCRdb lists only in-frame clones, some missing. Of 100,000 to 120,000 clones listed, about 85% are singletons. Sequencing input: peripheral blood. The receptors derive from a man aged 35 to 55 with acute or convalescent COVID-19. Both conserved end residues are part of each CDR3. D genes are given only for firm matches. A row's size may be missing; if present it is once, few, many or a size class.

D gene,clone size,J gene,V gene,CDR3 protein,CDR3 DNA
-,-,TRBJ2-3,TRBV11-2,CASSLTKLGAADTQYF,TGTGCCAGCAGCTTGACAAAGTTGGGGGCCGCGGATACGCAGTATTTT
-,-,TRBJ2-7,TRBV27,CASSVRDKYYEQYF,TGTGCCAGCAGTGTCCGGGACAAATACTACGAGCAGTACTTC
TRBD1,-,TRBJ2-6,TRBV5-1,CASSLLPGGSGANVLTF,TGCGCCAGCAGCTTGCTGCCAGGGGGCTCTGGGGCCAACGTCCTGACTTTC
TRBD2,-,TRBJ2-3,TRBV12-3/TRBV12-4,CASRAGGTDTQYF,TGTGCCAGCCGCGCGGGGGGCACAGATACGCAGTATTTT
-,-,TRBJ1-2,TRBV28,CASSPMGGGGNYGYTF,TGTGCCAGCAGTCCGATGGGAGGGGGAGGTAACTATGGCTACACCTTC
-,-,TRBJ2-7,TRBV19,CASRSPSSYEQYF,TGTGCCAGTAGAAGTCCGAGCTCCTACGAGCAGTACTTC
TRBD2,-,TRBJ2-3,TRBV13,CASSLRAGTSGDSTDTQYF,TGTGCCAGCAGCTTACGGGCAGGGACTAGCGGGGATAGCACAGATACGCAGTATTTT
TRBD1,-,TRBJ2-4,TRBV12-3/TRBV12-4,CASSDRGNIQYF,TGTGCCAGCAGCGACAGGGGTAACATTCAGTACTTC
-,-,TRBJ2-3,TRBV6-5,CASTQGTGSTDTQYF,TGTGCCAGCACCCAGGGAACAGGGTCCACAGATACGCAGTATTTT
-,-,TRBJ2-3,TRBV5-1,CASSLAGAPTDTQYF,TGCGCCAGCAGCTTGGCTGGGGCCCCCACAGATACGCAGTATTTT
TRBD1,-,TRBJ2-7,TRBV30,CAWGDSGYEQYF,TGTGCCTGGGGGGACAGTGGCTACGAGCAGTACTTC
TRBD1,once,TRBJ1-2,TRBV7-2,CASSILTGAYGYTF,TGTGCCAGCAGCATACTAACAGGGGCGTATGGCTACACCTTC
-,-,TRBJ2-5,TRBV2,CASAYFETQYF,TGTGCCAGCGCGTACTTTGAGACCCAGTACTTC
-,-,TRBJ2-2,TRBV5-1,CASSLDGGLANTGELFF,TGCGCCAGCAGCTTGGATGGGGGCCTCGCGAACACCGGGGAGCTGTTTTTT
TRBD1,-,TRBJ1-6,TRBV9,CASSSSSGGSSPLHF,TGTGCCAGCAGCTCCTCCTCAGGGGGGAGTTCACCCCTCCACTTT
-,few,TRBJ1-4,TRBV19,CASSMSRGGEKLFF,TGTGCCAGTAGTATGAGCAGGGGCGGTGAAAAACTGTTTTTT
-,-,TRBJ1-2,TRBV10-3,CAISESGGTLYGYTF,TGTGCCATCAGTGAGTCTGGGGGGACCCTCTATGGCTACACCTTC
-,-,TRBJ1-2,TRBV5-6,CASSLGSAGVEGYTF,TGTGCCAGCAGCTTGGGTAGTGCGGGGGTGGAAGGCTACACCTTC
-,-,TRBJ2-7,TRBV3-1/TRBV3-2,CASSQGYGNEQYF,TGTGCCAGCAGCCAAGGGTACGGGAACGAGCAGTACTTC
TRBD1,-,TRBJ2-1,TRBV2,CASRDRGNEQFF,TGTGCCAGCCGGGACAGGGGTAATGAGCAGTTCTTC
TRBD2,few,TRBJ2-3,TRBV20-1,CSASLSTSGGAGTQYF,TGCAGTGCTAGTCTTTCGACTAGCGGGGGGGCCGGTACGCAGTATTTT
-,-,TRBJ2-2,TRBV5-8,CASSPGTENTGELFF,TGTGCCAGCAGCCCCGGGACTGAGAACACCGGGGAGCTGTTTTTT
TRBD1,-,TRBJ1-3,TRBV27,CASSSKYQWRDRGPNTIYF,TGTGCCAGCAGCTCCAAATACCAATGGAGGGACAGGGGGCCGAACACCATATATTTT
TRBD2,once,TRBJ2-3,TRBV9,CASSHSSGTSVLGGTDTQYF,TGTGCCAGCAGCCACTCTTCCGGGACTAGCGTCCTGGGAGGCACAGATACGCAGTATTTT
-,once,TRBJ2-3,TRBV2,CASSDGTRTDTQYF,TGTGCCAGCAGTGACGGGACACGAACAGATACGCAGTATTTT
-,-,TRBJ2-7,TRBV5-8,CASSRSGTYEQYF,TGTGCCAGCAGCCGTAGCGGAACCTACGAGCAGTACTTC
-,-,TRBJ2-5,TRBV2,CASSPFAGGETQYF,TGTGCCAGCAGTCCCTTTGCAGGGGGGGAGACCCAGTACTTC
TRBD2,-,TRBJ2-5,TRBV7-2,CASSLRAGTGVGETQYF,TGTGCCAGCAGCTTAAGAGCGGGGACTGGCGTGGGAGAGACCCAGTACTTC
TRBD2,-,TRBJ2-7,TRBV6-5,CASSPHSGKNYEQYF,TGTGCCAGCAGTCCCCATAGCGGGAAAAACTACGAGCAGTACTTC
TRBD1,-,TRBJ1-2,TRBV29-1,CSVEYQGAGGYTF,TGCAGCGTTGAGTATCAGGGGGCGGGTGGCTACACCTTC
-,-,TRBJ2-7,TRBV11-2,CASSTVGFYRAYEQYF,TGTGCCAGCAGCACAGTAGGCTTTTACAGAGCCTACGAGCAGTACTTC
-,-,TRBJ2-1,TRBV6-2/TRBV6-3,CASSLASHYNEQFF,TGTGCCAGCAGCCTTGCTAGCCACTACAATGAGCAGTTCTTC
TRBD1,few,TRBJ1-1,TRBV3-1/TRBV3-2,CASSLGNGDRGTEAFF,TGTGCCAGCAGCCTGGGGAATGGAGACAGGGGCACTGAAGCTTTCTTT
TRBD1,-,TRBJ2-1,TRBV4-3,CASSLGTGDNEQFF,TGCGCCAGCAGCCTCGGGACAGGGGACAATGAGCAGTTCTTC
TRBD2,-,TRBJ2-1,TRBV7-9,CASSSTSGVFNEQFF,TGTGCCAGCAGCAGTACTAGCGGGGTCTTCAATGAGCAGTTCTTC
-,-,TRBJ1-5,TRBV4-1,CASSQDSVTVPNQPQHF,TGCGCCAGCAGCCAAGACTCGGTGACAGTTCCCAATCAGCCCCAGCATTTT
TRBD1,-,TRBJ1-4,TRBV6-1,CASSETGKLFF,TGTGCCAGCAGTGAGACAGGGAAACTGTTTTTT
-,-,TRBJ2-7,TRBV6-5,CASNEGGLTYEQYF,TGTGCCAGCAACGAGGGAGGTTTGACCTACGAGCAGTACTTC
-,-,TRBJ2-3,TRBV7-3,CASSPNRASTDTQYF,TGTGCCAGCAGCCCCAACAGGGCTAGCACAGATACGCAGTATTTT
-,-,TRBJ2-3,TRBV7-6,CASSLEIAVDTQYF,TGTGCCAGCAGCTTAGAAATAGCGGTAGATACGCAGTATTTT
TRBD1,-,TRBJ2-2,TRBV5-1,CASSLVDRGRSGELFF,TGCGCCAGCAGCTTAGTTGACAGGGGGCGAAGCGGGGAGCTGTTTTTT
-,-,TRBJ1-5,TRBV19,CASSIGTAYQPQHF,TGTGCCAGTAGTATAGGAACAGCCTATCAGCCCCAGCATTTT
-,once,TRBJ1-5,TRBV12-3/TRBV12-4,CASSLPRLPQHF,TGTGCCAGCAGTTTACCCAGGCTGCCCCAGCATTTT
TRBD2,-,TRBJ2-3,TRBV5-4,CASSPGGPDTQYF,TGTGCCAGCAGCCCGGGGGGGCCGGATACGCAGTATTTT
-,once,TRBJ2-2,TRBV29-1,CSAYRNTGELFF,TGCAGCGCATACAGGAACACCGGGGAGCTGTTTTTT
TRBD2,-,TRBJ2-3,TRBV7-8,CASSSPRGLAGITDTQYF,TGTGCCAGCAGCTCCCCCCGGGGACTAGCGGGGATCACAGATACGCAGTATTTT
-,-,TRBJ1-1,TRBV10-2,CASSEVRNTEAFF,TGCGCCAGCAGTGAGGTCAGGAACACTGAAGCTTTCTTT
TRBD1,-,TRBJ2-3,TRBV6-1,CASSEGQELDTQYF,TGTGCCAGCAGTGAGGGACAGGAACTAGATACGCAGTATTTT
-,-,TRBJ2-3,TRBV24-1,CATSDFGRKFTDTQYF,TGTGCCACCAGTGATTTTGGCAGGAAGTTCACAGATACGCAGTATTTT
-,-,TRBJ1-6,TRBV7-8,CASSLVQGVSPLHF,TGTGCCAGCAGCTTAGTGCAGGGTGTTTCACCCCTCCACTTT
TRBD2,-,TRBJ2-4,TRBV5-1,CASRISAGGISNIQYF,TGCGCCAGCAGGATCTCAGCGGGGGGAATATCGAACATTCAGTACTTC
-,-,TRBJ2-7,TRBV5-1,CASSWAGLGEQYF,TGCGCCAGCAGCTGGGCAGGGCTGGGGGAGCAGTACTTC
TRBD2,once,TRBJ2-5,TRBV11-2,CASSPWGSGGQGKETQYF,TGTGCCAGCAGCCCCTGGGGGAGCGGGGGTCAGGGGAAAGAGACCCAGTACTTC